What follows are 3 T cell receptor beta chains derived from one specimen sequenced in a study of T cells in Graves' hyperthyroidism and ophthalmopathy. TCR beta CDR3 region amplification was performed from RNA transcripts. First-round RT-PCR of the TCR CDR3 relied on the HTBI primer set. Each CDR3 protein gets one entry after TCRdb re-called the multiplex PCR reads with MiXCR. The table includes approximately 590,000 distinct CDR3 sequences, less than 20% detected once. Sequencing was performed on blood. These TCRs come from a woman aged 25 to 45 with Graves' hyperthyroidism.

The gene calls are TRBV20-1 and TRBJ1-2; maybe TRBD1 (5 bases). The V gene lost 7 bases and the J gene lost 4 bases, with 13 bases spanning the gap. This CDR3 contains 12 residues. Per germline, CDR1 DFQATT and CDR2 SNEGSKA (reference sequence). The CDR3 here is CSVPPGTYGYTF. As DNA, the CDR3 is TGCAGTGTGCCCCCAGGGACCTATGGCTACACCTTC.

The table lists this clonotype with a count of one. The chain joins TRBV20-1 to TRBJ2-2; no firm D call. Germline loops: CDR1 DFQATT, CDR2 SNEGSKA (reference sequence). This CDR3 region has 15 residues. V lost 4 bases and J lost 6, with 18 bases in between. CDR3 sequence reads: CSATTGSSPAGELFF. DNA for the CDR3: TGCAGTGCTACAACCGGGTCTTCCCCAGCCGGGGAGCTGTTTTTT.

This clonotype was counted at least ten times. CDR3: CATSRGAVGLAGGEQYF. The CDR3, as DNA: TGTGCCACCAGCAGGGGAGCGGTGGGACTAGCGGGAGGCGAGCAGTACTTC. The rearrangement uses TRBV15 and TRBJ2-7; 15 bases match TRBD2. Per the germline V gene, CDR1 is LNHNV and CDR2 is YYDKDF (reference sequence). This CDR3 spans 17 amino acids. J was trimmed by 6 bases and V by 3 bases; bases with no gene match: 9.